A selection of T cell receptor beta chains follows, all from one sample in a study of graft-versus-host responses after intestinal transplantation. These receptors' targets are unknown. The table came from immunoSEQ multiplex PCR; TCRdb's copy has only in-frame clones and leaves some out. The sample comprises around 99,000 clones, approximately 90% of which are singletons, and roughly 0.71% rests with the top ten. The sequencing here drew on unstimulated CD4+ T cells sorted from spleen or lymph node cells, taken before transplant. These receptor sequences come from a human donor who was the organ donor for an intestinal transplant. The CDR3 runs from the conserved cysteine through the conserved F or W. Fields, in order: D gene, J gene, V gene, clone size, CDR3 protein, CDR3 DNA. The D gene is left open where the match is weak. Clone size is shown for a subset of rows, as once, few, many or a class of expanded clone.

D gene: TRBD1
J gene: TRBJ2-5
V gene: TRBV27
clone size: NA
CDR3 protein: CASSLSGTGQETQYF
CDR3 DNA: TGTGCCAGCAGTCTCTCCGGGACAGGGCAAGAGACCCAGTACTTC

D gene: TRBD2
J gene: TRBJ2-1
V gene: TRBV9
clone size: NA
CDR3 protein: CASSVALVSGGSSYNEQFF
CDR3 DNA: TGTGCCAGCAGCGTAGCTTTGGTCAGCGGGGGGAGCTCCTACAATGAGCAGTTCTTC

D gene: NA
J gene: TRBJ1-5
V gene: TRBV19
clone size: NA
CDR3 protein: CASSIRRGDNQPQHF
CDR3 DNA: TGTGCCAGTAGTATACGCAGGGGTGACAATCAGCCCCAGCATTTT

D gene: TRBD1
J gene: TRBJ1-1
V gene: TRBV7-2
clone size: NA
CDR3 protein: CASSDRDRTEAFF
CDR3 DNA: TGTGCCAGCAGCGACAGGGATAGGACTGAAGCTTTCTTT

D gene: NA
J gene: TRBJ1-6
V gene: TRBV5-1
clone size: NA
CDR3 protein: CASSLYRDSPLHF
CDR3 DNA: TGCGCCAGCAGCTTATACAGGGATTCACCCCTCCACTTT

D gene: TRBD2
J gene: TRBJ2-1
V gene: TRBV7-9
clone size: NA
CDR3 protein: CASSTHLGTSGFNEQFF
CDR3 DNA: TGTGCCAGCAGCACCCACCTCGGGACTAGCGGGTTCAATGAGCAGTTCTTC

D gene: NA
J gene: TRBJ1-1
V gene: TRBV30
clone size: few
CDR3 protein: CAWVWFGSMNTEAFF
CDR3 DNA: TGTGCCTGGGTCTGGTTCGGGTCCATGAACACTGAAGCTTTCTTT

D gene: NA
J gene: TRBJ1-2
V gene: TRBV12-5
clone size: NA
CDR3 protein: CASGLGEPHGYTF
CDR3 DNA: TGTGCTAGTGGTTTGGGGGAGCCCCACGGCTACACCTTC

D gene: NA
J gene: TRBJ2-2
V gene: TRBV7-9
clone size: few
CDR3 protein: CASSHRARRVLTGELFF
CDR3 DNA: TGTGCCAGCAGCCACAGGGCGAGGCGCGTTTTAACCGGGGAGCTGTTTTTT

D gene: NA
J gene: TRBJ2-2
V gene: TRBV6-5
clone size: NA
CDR3 protein: CASSYSGTHTGELFF
CDR3 DNA: TGTGCCAGCAGTTACTCCGGGACTCACACCGGGGAGCTGTTTTTT

D gene: NA
J gene: TRBJ2-7
V gene: TRBV5-4
clone size: few
CDR3 protein: CASSLYSRSYEQYF
CDR3 DNA: TGTGCCAGCAGCTTGTATAGCCGCTCCTACGAGCAGTACTTC

D gene: NA
J gene: TRBJ1-1
V gene: TRBV19
clone size: NA
CDR3 protein: CASSKYRVKAVSMNTEAFF
CDR3 DNA: TGTGCCAGTAGTAAATACAGGGTTAAGGCTGTCTCGATGAACACTGAAGCTTTCTTT

D gene: NA
J gene: TRBJ1-3
V gene: TRBV7-9
clone size: NA
CDR3 protein: CASSFRDNSGNTIYF
CDR3 DNA: TGTGCCAGCAGCTTTAGGGACAACTCTGGAAACACCATATATTTT

D gene: NA
J gene: TRBJ2-1
V gene: TRBV21-1
clone size: NA
CDR3 protein: CASSSGALRNEQFF
CDR3 DNA: TGTGCCAGCTCTAGCGGGGCGTTGAGGAATGAGCAGTTCTTC

D gene: TRBD2
J gene: TRBJ2-1
V gene: TRBV6-6
clone size: NA
CDR3 protein: CASSYSPSGVNNEQFF
CDR3 DNA: TGTGCCAGCAGTTACTCGCCCAGCGGGGTAAACAATGAGCAGTTCTTC

D gene: TRBD2
J gene: TRBJ2-7
V gene: TRBV18
clone size: NA
CDR3 protein: CASSPGTSGSNEQYF
CDR3 DNA: TGTGCCAGCTCACCAGGGACTAGCGGGAGTAACGAGCAGTACTTC

D gene: NA
J gene: TRBJ2-1
V gene: TRBV6-1
clone size: NA
CDR3 protein: CASSVVNEQFF
CDR3 DNA: TGTGCCAGCAGTGTTGTCAATGAGCAGTTCTTC

D gene: TRBD1
J gene: TRBJ1-3
V gene: TRBV5-1
clone size: few
CDR3 protein: CASSRTGVRDGSTIYF
CDR3 DNA: TGCGCCAGCAGCCGGACAGGGGTTCGCGACGGGTCCACCATATATTTT

D gene: NA
J gene: TRBJ1-1
V gene: TRBV5-1
clone size: NA
CDR3 protein: CASSLDQGFSFMAFF
CDR3 DNA: TGCGCCAGCAGCTTGGACCAGGGGTTTTCCTTTATGGCTTTCTTT

D gene: NA
J gene: TRBJ2-2
V gene: TRBV5-4
clone size: NA
CDR3 protein: CASSQITGELFF
CDR3 DNA: TGTGCCAGCAGCCAAATCACCGGGGAGCTGTTTTTT

D gene: NA
J gene: TRBJ1-4
V gene: TRBV6-6
clone size: NA
CDR3 protein: CASGGREKLFF
CDR3 DNA: TGTGCCAGCGGGGGGCGTGAAAAACTGTTTTTT

D gene: NA
J gene: TRBJ2-2
V gene: TRBV15
clone size: NA
CDR3 protein: CATSKGTGELFF
CDR3 DNA: TGTGCCACCAGCAAGGGTACCGGGGAGCTGTTTTTT

D gene: TRBD1
J gene: TRBJ2-1
V gene: TRBV6-6
clone size: NA
CDR3 protein: CASSYSTGGVEQFF
CDR3 DNA: TGTGCCAGCAGTTACTCGACAGGGGGAGTAGAGCAGTTCTTC

D gene: TRBD1
J gene: TRBJ2-5
V gene: TRBV10-2
clone size: NA
CDR3 protein: CASSANRGQETQYF
CDR3 DNA: TGCGCCAGCAGTGCGAACAGGGGCCAAGAGACCCAGTACTTC

D gene: NA
J gene: TRBJ1-3
V gene: TRBV28
clone size: NA
CDR3 protein: CASRMGPVGLGNTIYF
CDR3 DNA: TGTGCCAGCAGAATGGGACCCGTAGGCCTAGGAAACACCATATATTTT

D gene: NA
J gene: TRBJ2-5
V gene: TRBV19
clone size: NA
CDR3 protein: CASSKQYQETQYF
CDR3 DNA: TGTGCCAGTAGTAAACAGTACCAAGAGACCCAGTACTTC

D gene: TRBD1
J gene: TRBJ1-6
V gene: TRBV19
clone size: NA
CDR3 protein: CASSEQGNNSPLHF
CDR3 DNA: TGTGCCAGTAGTGAACAGGGGAATAATTCACCCCTCCACTTT

D gene: NA
J gene: TRBJ1-6
V gene: TRBV2
clone size: NA
CDR3 protein: CASSEGARGNSPLHF
CDR3 DNA: TGTGCCAGCAGTGAAGGGGCGCGCGGTAATTCACCCCTCCACTTT

D gene: NA
J gene: TRBJ2-1
V gene: TRBV30
clone size: NA
CDR3 protein: CAWTLRGDPDSYNEQFF
CDR3 DNA: TGTGCCTGGACCTTGAGGGGGGATCCAGACTCCTACAATGAGCAGTTCTTC

D gene: NA
J gene: TRBJ2-1
V gene: TRBV9
clone size: NA
CDR3 protein: CASSPRPEGEQFF
CDR3 DNA: TGTGCCAGCAGCCCCCGGCCCGAAGGGGAGCAGTTCTTC

D gene: TRBD1
J gene: TRBJ2-3
V gene: TRBV12-5
clone size: NA
CDR3 protein: CASGLRTGTDTQYF
CDR3 DNA: TGTGCTAGTGGTTTGAGGACAGGGACAGATACGCAGTATTTT

D gene: NA
J gene: TRBJ2-5
V gene: TRBV2
clone size: NA
CDR3 protein: CASSPVGTQYF
CDR3 DNA: TGTGCCAGCAGTCCTGTTGGGACCCAGTACTTC

D gene: TRBD1
J gene: TRBJ1-6
V gene: TRBV15
clone size: NA
CDR3 protein: CATSRKDRYLGSPLHF
CDR3 DNA: TGTGCCACCAGCAGAAAGGACAGGTATCTTGGATCACCCCTCCACTTT

D gene: NA
J gene: TRBJ2-5
V gene: TRBV6-5
clone size: NA
CDR3 protein: CASSYGRKQETQYF
CDR3 DNA: TGTGCCAGCAGTTACGGGCGGAAACAAGAGACCCAGTACTTC

D gene: NA
J gene: TRBJ1-5
V gene: TRBV27
clone size: NA
CDR3 protein: CASSLSGRLGSNQPQHF
CDR3 DNA: TGTGCCAGCAGTTTATCGGGGAGACTGGGGTCTAATCAGCCCCAGCATTTT

D gene: TRBD1
J gene: TRBJ1-3
V gene: TRBV29-1
clone size: NA
CDR3 protein: CSNGQAGNTIYF
CDR3 DNA: TGCAGCAACGGACAGGCTGGAAACACCATATATTTT

D gene: NA
J gene: TRBJ2-2
V gene: TRBV7-9
clone size: NA
CDR3 protein: CASSQPRRELFF
CDR3 DNA: TGTGCCAGCAGCCAGCCAAGGCGGGAGCTGTTTTTT

D gene: NA
J gene: TRBJ2-4
V gene: TRBV19
clone size: NA
CDR3 protein: CASSISRKVPKPDIQYF
CDR3 DNA: TGTGCCAGTAGTATATCTAGGAAGGTCCCAAAGCCAGACATTCAGTACTTC

D gene: NA
J gene: TRBJ1-4
V gene: TRBV19
clone size: NA
CDR3 protein: CASSIVGVGGEKLFF
CDR3 DNA: TGTGCCAGTAGTATAGTGGGGGTCGGTGGTGAAAAACTGTTTTTT

D gene: NA
J gene: TRBJ1-2
V gene: TRBV5-6
clone size: NA
CDR3 protein: CASSLGLNRDYGHTF
CDR3 DNA: TGTGCCAGCAGCTTGGGACTCAATCGGGACTATGGCCACACCTTC

D gene: NA
J gene: TRBJ1-6
V gene: TRBV10-2
clone size: NA
CDR3 protein: CASSESHGNSPLHF
CDR3 DNA: TGCGCCAGCAGTGAGAGTCACGGGAATTCACCCCTCCACTTT

D gene: NA
J gene: TRBJ1-5
V gene: TRBV27
clone size: NA
CDR3 protein: CASSLIRDEPQHF
CDR3 DNA: TGTGCCAGCAGTTTAATTCGGGATGAGCCCCAGCATTTT

D gene: TRBD1
J gene: TRBJ2-4
V gene: TRBV4-1
clone size: NA
CDR3 protein: CASRTRDRVENIQYF
CDR3 DNA: TGCGCCAGCAGGACAAGGGACAGGGTGGAAAACATTCAGTACTTC

D gene: NA
J gene: TRBJ1-1
V gene: TRBV12-5
clone size: NA
CDR3 protein: CASGLVLSGGGTEAFF
CDR3 DNA: TGTGCTAGTGGTTTGGTACTTTCCGGGGGCGGGACTGAAGCTTTCTTT

D gene: TRBD2
J gene: TRBJ2-7
V gene: TRBV25-1
clone size: NA
CDR3 protein: CASSPSSRTSDGVYEQYF
CDR3 DNA: TGTGCCAGCAGTCCCTCCTCCCGCACTAGCGACGGTGTCTACGAGCAGTACTTC

D gene: TRBD2
J gene: TRBJ2-3
V gene: TRBV4-1
clone size: NA
CDR3 protein: CASSHLSAGGQTDTQYF
CDR3 DNA: TGCGCCAGCAGCCACCTTTCTGCGGGGGGCCAGACAGATACGCAGTATTTT

D gene: TRBD2
J gene: TRBJ2-2
V gene: TRBV11-2
clone size: NA
CDR3 protein: CASSPISGRNPGELFF
CDR3 DNA: TGTGCCAGCAGCCCGATTAGCGGGAGGAACCCCGGGGAGCTGTTTTTT

D gene: NA
J gene: TRBJ2-3
V gene: TRBV23-1
clone size: NA
CDR3 protein: CANKTRWPPVRTQYF
CDR3 DNA: TGCGCCAACAAAACAAGGTGGCCGCCGGTTCGTACGCAGTATTTT

D gene: TRBD2
J gene: TRBJ2-1
V gene: TRBV2
clone size: NA
CDR3 protein: CASRPAGVYNEQFF
CDR3 DNA: TGTGCCAGCAGACCAGCGGGAGTCTACAATGAGCAGTTCTTC

D gene: TRBD2
J gene: TRBJ2-7
V gene: TRBV6-1
clone size: NA
CDR3 protein: CASRALAGGPREQYF
CDR3 DNA: TGTGCCAGCAGGGCCTTAGCGGGGGGGCCGAGGGAGCAGTACTTC

D gene: NA
J gene: TRBJ1-2
V gene: TRBV6-1
clone size: NA
CDR3 protein: CASSEAKTGRFGGYTF
CDR3 DNA: TGTGCCAGCAGTGAAGCGAAGACAGGAAGGTTCGGCGGCTACACCTTC

D gene: TRBD2
J gene: TRBJ2-1
V gene: TRBV5-5
clone size: NA
CDR3 protein: CASSLKPGLGPPNEQFF
CDR3 DNA: TGTGCCAGCAGCTTAAAACCGGGACTAGGACCGCCCAATGAGCAGTTCTTC

D gene: NA
J gene: TRBJ2-2
V gene: TRBV10-2
clone size: NA
CDR3 protein: CASKTGGLVSGELFF
CDR3 DNA: TGCGCCAGCAAAACCGGGGGTCTGGTCTCCGGGGAGCTGTTTTTT

D gene: TRBD1
J gene: TRBJ1-1
V gene: TRBV2
clone size: NA
CDR3 protein: CASQRQGGNTEAFF
CDR3 DNA: TGTGCCAGCCAGAGACAGGGAGGGAACACTGAAGCTTTCTTT

D gene: TRBD2
J gene: TRBJ2-1
V gene: TRBV30
clone size: NA
CDR3 protein: CAWTSSGTSKSYNEQFF
CDR3 DNA: TGTGCCTGGACAAGCTCCGGGACTAGCAAGTCCTACAATGAGCAGTTCTTC

D gene: NA
J gene: TRBJ2-3
V gene: TRBV6-5
clone size: NA
CDR3 protein: CASSFQLFTDTQYF
CDR3 DNA: TGTGCCAGCAGTTTCCAGCTATTCACAGATACGCAGTATTTT

D gene: NA
J gene: TRBJ2-5
V gene: TRBV7-2
clone size: NA
CDR3 protein: CASSLAGQGPQETQYF
CDR3 DNA: TGTGCCAGCAGCTTAGCAGGCCAGGGCCCACAAGAGACCCAGTACTTC

D gene: NA
J gene: TRBJ2-5
V gene: TRBV10-3
clone size: NA
CDR3 protein: CAISTRETQYF
CDR3 DNA: TGTGCCATCAGTACTCGGGAGACCCAGTACTTC

D gene: TRBD1
J gene: TRBJ1-2
V gene: TRBV19
clone size: NA
CDR3 protein: CARTGVKGGYTF
CDR3 DNA: TGTGCCCGCACAGGGGTAAAGGGTGGCTACACCTTC

D gene: NA
J gene: TRBJ1-5
V gene: TRBV27
clone size: NA
CDR3 protein: CASTLNQPQHF
CDR3 DNA: TGTGCCAGCACACTGAATCAGCCCCAGCATTTT